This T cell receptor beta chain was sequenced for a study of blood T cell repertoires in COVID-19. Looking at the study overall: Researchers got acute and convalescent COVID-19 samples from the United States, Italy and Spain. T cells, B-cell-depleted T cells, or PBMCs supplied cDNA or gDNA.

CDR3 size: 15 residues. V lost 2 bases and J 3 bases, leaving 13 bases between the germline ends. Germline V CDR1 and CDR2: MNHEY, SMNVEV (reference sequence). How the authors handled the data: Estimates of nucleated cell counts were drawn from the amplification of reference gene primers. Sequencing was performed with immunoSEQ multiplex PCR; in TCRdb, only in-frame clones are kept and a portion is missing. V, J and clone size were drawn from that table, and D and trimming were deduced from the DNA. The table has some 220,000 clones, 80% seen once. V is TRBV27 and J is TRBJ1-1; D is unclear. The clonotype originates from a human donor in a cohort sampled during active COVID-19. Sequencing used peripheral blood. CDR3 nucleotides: TGTGCCAGCAGTTTAAACGGAGTGTTGCACACTGAAGCTTTCTTT. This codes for CASSLNGVLHTEAFF.